Included here is one TCR beta chain sequence, with context. No cognate antigen has been identified for it. Per-nucleotide qualities are absent, and no much larger clonotype sits a single base away. V drops 4 bases and J drops 7 bases, leaving 17 bases in between. The CDR1 and CDR2 encoded by the germline V gene are SGHRS and YFSETQ. Reading from cysteine to phenylalanine, the CDR3 counts 15 amino acids. The only DNA kept is the CDR3, 45 bases in frame from the first base. The donors were included in the validation cohort of over a hundred subjects, a group kept apart from the approximately 650-subject first cohort. Library generation was performed with the immunoSEQ multiplex PCR assay. The authors processed their data as follows. A statistical classification framework was developed to diagnose cytomegalovirus status using the catalog of TCR beta chain sequences. The source is immuneACCESS, and TCRdb retained only in-frame sequences with V and J called. Part of the clones is not carried over; for the studies checked, unresolved V genes explain less than half of this, and the remainder is unexplained. Clone size and V and J calls were adopted from that table, with D and trimming inferred from the DNA. The table for this sample lists about 82,000 clones; approximately 95% of them were counted only once. Together, the top ten hold approximately 0.69% of the sample.

The source of the sample is a study of cytomegalovirus exposure and HLA in healthy donors (dated by TCRdb to the late 2010s). Concerning the study at large: The 666 repertoires of the first cohort and the 95 to 150 validation repertoires were produced on the same platform, according to a later analysis. The study aimed to test whether signatures of past pathogen exposure could be identified by cataloging public T cell receptors. Along with the roughly 700-subject first cohort, a separate validation cohort of some 130 different subjects was used. To predict cytomegalovirus infection status, the study combined high-throughput TCR immunosequencing, statistical association of individual TCRs with disease status, and machine learning. The paper's findings and limits, for the study overall: In a later analysis, TCRs clustered in the first cohort were found to also tend to co-occur in the roughly 130 validation repertoires, with 90% to 95% of cluster scores above 0. A few of the identified cytomegalovirus-associated TCR beta chains were confirmed in vitro to be specific for cytomegalovirus antigens. The study listed 164 TCR beta chains as associated with cytomegalovirus. According to the authors, the approach could potentially be generalized to other disease states and immunological phenotypes. The classifier was reported to diagnose cytomegalovirus status with high specificity and sensitivity in both the original cohort and the validation cohort. Most TCR sequences were seen in very few donors, while some public TCRs were found in many individuals. The validation cohort had no HLA typing available for a later analysis, so co-occurrence within that cohort was assessed over all 120 or so repertoires.

This TCR was sampled from a woman aged 18-29 years in good health and CMV-seronegative. Sequenced: PBMCs. Here the chain combines TRBV5-1 and TRBJ1-4; possibly the D gene is TRBD1, per 5 matching bases. The CDR3: CASSRMGTFGEKLFF. In nucleotides, the sequence is TGCGCCAGCAGCAGGATGGGGACTTTCGGTGAAAAACTGTTTTTT.